This T cell receptor beta chain came from a study of T-cell reconstitution after alpha-beta-depleted transplantation in children. Construction of the TCRbeta library involved unique molecular identifiers. TCRdb passed the PCR reads through MiXCR, listing each CDR3 protein once. The data hold a few hundred thousand distinct CDR3 sequences, with 9% to 12% observed a single time. The germline V gene has CDR1 SGHTA and CDR2 FQGNSA. Trimming removed 5 bases at V and 7 bases at J, with 18 bases between. This CDR3 is built from 15 residues. This clonotype was observed a few times. Sequenced material: PBMCs from the stem cell graft donor, taken from the stem cell graft. The sequence was collected from a human donor who donated a stem cell graft to a child with acute lymphoblastic leukemia. This rearrangement joins TRBV7-2 to TRBJ2-1; D might be TRBD1 or TRBD2, each matching 6 bases. The CDR3 loop reads CASSPPGRGGNEQFF. The CDR3 region has the DNA TGTGCCAGCAGCCCTCCCGGGAGAGGGGGTAATGAGCAGTTCTTC.